One sample yielded the 15 T cell receptor beta chains listed below, sequenced in a study of T cell repertoires in cytomegalovirus infection. TCRdb reprocessed the reads with MiXCR, giving one entry per CDR3 protein. Among about 920,000 distinct CDR3 sequences, around 32% were seen once, and the ten largest hold roughly 13%. These receptors are not linked to any known antigen. The sample consisted of cultured CD8+ T cells from PBMCs, taken from culture after CMV antigen stimulation. These receptor sequences come from a human donor in good health (CMV status not recorded). Some clones in this sample may be carry-over from other donors' samples.

The J gene is TRBJ1-5, the V gene TRBV27; D is unclear. Trimming took off 3 bases at V and 7 bases at J, with 13 bases between the two ends. The length of the CDR3 is 14 residues. The V gene's germline CDR1 is MNHEY and CDR2 SMNVEV (reference sequence). The CDR3, as DNA: TGTGCCAGCAGTTTGGGAAGTAGCGGACAGCCCCAGCATTTT. Protein product: CASSLGSSGQPQHF.

The table lists this clonotype with a few counts. V is TRBV6-6 and J is TRBJ2-3; 10 positions match TRBD2. Germline V gives CDR1 MNHNY, CDR2 SVGAGI (reference sequence). This CDR3 comprises 13 residues. V trimming: 8 bases; J trimming: 5 bases; junction bases outside the gene matches: 4. Here the CDR3 reads CASLLAGGDTQYF. Written as DNA, the CDR3 is TGTGCCAGCCTTTTAGCGGGGGGAGATACGCAGTATTTT.

Points on this clonotype: The junction departs from the called germline gene at one end, perhaps through a read error. The chain is built from TRBV12-3 or TRBV12-4 and TRBJ2-5; D is perhaps TRBD1 or TRBD2 (5 bases each). The CDR3 contains 11 residues. CDR3 amino acids: CASSSERGRHF. CDR3 in DNA: TGTGCCAGCAGTAGCGAGAGGGGACGCCATTTC.

The chain couples TRBV5-1 to TRBJ2-5; no firm D call. The CDR3 loop spans 13 amino acids. Trimming cost V 3 bases and J 1 base, with 7 bases left between them. Germline V gene lookup returns CDR1 SGHRS and CDR2 YFSETQ. In DNA form, the CDR3 reads TGCGCCAGCAGCTCAGTAGTCCAAGAGACCCAGTACTTC. It codes for CASSSVVQETQYF.

The table lists this clonotype with a few counts. V usage is TRBV6-1 and J usage is TRBJ1-2; unclear D gene. Trimming removed 1 base from V and 5 bases from J, with 11 bases in between. Germline CDR1 MNHNS, CDR2 SASEGT. The CDR3 contains 14 residues. The CDR3 here is CASSEGGGLYGYTF. CDR3 nucleotide sequence: TGTGCCAGCAGTGAAGGCGGAGGGTTGTATGGCTACACCTTC.

This clonotype was recorded at least ten times. This chain uses TRBV6-5 with TRBJ2-5; no clear D. The length of the CDR3 is 14 residues. From germline, CDR1 is MNHEY and CDR2 SVGAGI. Trimming left V 2 bases short and J 2 bases short, with 9 bases between. Here the CDR3 reads CASSYAAAQETQYF. The CDR3 nucleotides read TGTGCCAGCAGTTACGCGGCGGCACAAGAGACCCAGTACTTC.

Details on this clonotype: Since no conserved phenylalanine or tryptophan closes the CDR3, a read error is the likely cause. The CDR3: CASAGLAGADTQYY. As DNA, the CDR3 is TGCGCCAGCGCGGGACTAGCGGGGGCAGATACGCAGTATTAT. The chain combines TRBV4-1 with TRBJ2-3, with 14 bases matching TRBD2. Germline CDR1 reads MGHRA; CDR2 reads YSYEKL. Trimming took 8 bases from V and 4 from J; bases not matched to a gene: 2. This CDR3 comprises 14 residues.

The chain links TRBV5-1 to TRBJ2-3; D may be TRBD1 or TRBD2 (5 bases each). CDR3 length: 15 residues. The V gene's germline CDR1 is SGHRS and CDR2 YFSETQ. V lost 4 bases and J lost 1, with 13 bases in between. CDR3 sequence: CASSGDPWGTDTQYF. CDR3 DNA sequence: TGCGCCAGCAGCGGGGACCCCTGGGGCACAGATACGCAGTATTTT.

The CDR3 loop reads CASSIGLHNEQFF. DNA of the CDR3: TGTGCCAGTAGTATAGGGCTTCACAATGAGCAGTTCTTC. The chain joins TRBV19 to TRBJ2-1; D not certain. The V end lost 1 base, the J end lost 5 bases, and 6 bases lay between the germline ends. The CDR3 has 13 amino acids. The germline V gene encodes CDR1 LNHDA and CDR2 SQIVND (reference sequence).

This clonotype was observed a few times. V usage is TRBV6-5 and J usage is TRBJ2-2; D is undetermined. Germline V CDR1 and CDR2: MNHEY, SVGAGI. V was cut by 2 bases and J by 1 base, with 8 bases left in between. This CDR3 has 15 residues. Here the CDR3 DNA reads TGTGCCAGCAGTTACGAAAGGGAGAACACCGGGGAGCTGTTTTTT. Its translation: CASSYERENTGELFF.

CDR3 loop: CASSFDTALYGYTF. The CDR3 nucleotides read TGCGCCAGCAGCTTTGATACAGCCCTCTATGGCTACACCTTC. The chain carries TRBV5-1 and TRBJ1-2, with D hard to call. The CDR3 covers 14 residues. Germline values: CDR1 SGHRS, CDR2 YFSETQ. Deletions cut 2 bases from V and 4 bases from J, with 12 bases between.

The chain employs TRBV6-1 and TRBJ2-3; D possibly corresponds to TRBD2 (7 bases). Germline V gene data show CDR1 as MNHNS and CDR2 as SASEGT. There are 15 residues in the CDR3. V was trimmed by 4 bases and J by 2 bases, leaving 13 bases between them. Written as DNA, the CDR3 is TGTGCCAGCAGTGTCGGGGCGGGGGCCACAGATACGCAGTATTTT. Translating gives CASSVGAGATDTQYF.

This clonotype was seen more than once but under ten times. As DNA, the CDR3 is TGTGCCAGCAGCGTCACCGGGACAGGGGGCTACTATGGCTACACCTTC. Translating gives CASSVTGTGGYYGYTF. This chain uses TRBV9 with TRBJ1-2; 12 bases agree with TRBD1. The germline gives CDR1 SGDLS, CDR2 YYNGEE. V was pared by 2 bases and J by 3 bases, with 5 bases of the junction left unmatched. The CDR3 has 16 residues.

This clonotype was detected a few times. The chain recombines TRBV11-3 with TRBJ2-2, with unresolved D. Germline V gene lookup returns CDR1 SGHNT and CDR2 YENEEA. This CDR3 has 13 amino acids. V was shortened by 6 bases and J by 5 bases, with 10 bases between the two germline ends. The CDR3 here is CASSQRGTGELFF. The CDR3 bases are TGTGCCAGCAGTCAGAGAGGAACCGGGGAGCTGTTTTTT.

The rearrangement uses TRBV14 and TRBJ1-1, with D maybe TRBD1 (5 bases). The V and J ends lost 3 bases and 8 bases respectively, with 10 bases between them. CDR1 is SGHDN and CDR2 is FVKESK in the germline V gene. The CDR3 has 12 residues. CDR3 nucleotide sequence: TGTGCCAGCAGCCACGGACCAGGGGAAGCTTTCTTT. This translates into CASSHGPGEAFF.